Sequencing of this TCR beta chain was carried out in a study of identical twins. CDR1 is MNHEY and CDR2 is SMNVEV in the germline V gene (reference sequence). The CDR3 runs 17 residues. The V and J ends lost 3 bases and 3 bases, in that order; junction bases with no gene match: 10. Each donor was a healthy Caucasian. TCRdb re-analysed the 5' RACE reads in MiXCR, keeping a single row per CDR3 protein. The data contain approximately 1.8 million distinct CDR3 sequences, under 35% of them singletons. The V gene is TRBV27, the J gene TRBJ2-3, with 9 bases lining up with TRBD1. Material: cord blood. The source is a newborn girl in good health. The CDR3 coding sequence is TGTGCCAGCAGTTTCACAGGGGGCGCTATATCGACAGATACGCAGTATTTT. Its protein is CASSFTGGAISTDTQYF.